This T cell receptor beta chain is drawn from a study of response to subunit inactivated influenza vaccine (dated by TCRdb to the late 2010s). Context from the whole study: The study used deep quantitative T cell receptor repertoire profiling to track responses to a trivalent subunit inactivated influenza vaccine.

The CDR3 goes from the cysteine to the phenylalanine over 15 residues. Left in the record is the CDR3 DNA by itself, 45 bases read in frame from the first base. Trimming leaves V shorter by 1 base and J shorter by 2 bases, with the junction holding 3 bases beyond the gene matches. Based on the germline V gene, the CDR1 and CDR2 sequences are MNHEY and SVGEGT. Study-level results and caveats: According to the authors, only a limited number of new T cells may be recruited by each seasonal influenza vaccination.

Turning to this clonotype: Its antigen is not yet known. No per-base quality is available; no much larger clone lies one base away.

Library generation was performed with RT-PCR. The instrument given in TCRdb is Illumina HiSeq 2500. TCRdb took the public reads, trimmed them with fastp at Q25, ran MiXCR for clone calling and kept in-frame beta chains. Each CDR3 protein appears once, grouped with its most common genes and DNA. This sample comprises 150,000 to 200,000 distinct CDR3 sequences, less than 15% of them detected only once. Of the sample, over 25% falls within the top ten clones. The sample also formed part of further work on T cells expressing NK-cell markers. As noted in the second study: TCR beta cDNA libraries were made by 5'RACE template switching that added a universal primer site and unique molecular identifiers. TCR beta-chain repertoires were profiled in sorted CD3+CD56+NKG2C+, CD3+CD56+NKG2C- and CD3+CD56-NKG2C+ T-cell subsets from several donors. Seven of the eight sequenced donors were HCMV-seropositive and one was HCMV-seronegative. To restrict sorting to alphabetaTCR-expressing T cells, an anti-gammadeltaTCR antibody was added in several experiments. In a handful of donors, the dominant CD3+CD56+NKG2C+ clonotypes were found to rank among the top 10 CD8+ clonotypes and to make up about 1.0-7.5% of CD8+ T cells. Those dominant clonotypes were again the most abundant among CD3+CD56-NKG2C+ cells in a few donors, at about 28.3-60.1%. Whether the expanded NKG2C-expressing T cell clones were specific for HCMV antigens remained unclear. The eight sequenced donors were randomly selected healthy volunteers, three men and five women. A commercial ELISA kit detecting HCMV-specific IgG in serum was used to determine HCMV serostatus. Ficoll density gradient centrifugation was used to isolate peripheral blood mononuclear cells from blood. CD4+ and CD8+ T cells were isolated from PBMC by magnetic immunoseparation with Miltenyi isolation kits. cDNA synthesis was primed from the TCR beta constant segment and was followed by two successive PCR amplification steps. Libraries were sequenced as 2 x 150 bp reads on Illumina HiSeq 2000/2500, MiSeq or NextSeq. MIGEC handled demultiplexing of the reads and grouping by UMI, while MiTCR was used to assemble and quantify clonotypes. To remove erroneous sequences, TCR cDNA sequences were retained only when supported by two or more reads. Downstream repertoire analysis used the tcR package, and clonotypes were matched across fractions by CDR3 nucleotide sequence plus V segment. VDJmatch was used to annotate antigen specificity against VDJdb, with one amino acid substitution allowed in CDR3.

This specimen consisted of CD8+ T cells sorted from PBMCs, obtained 11 to 12 days after vaccination. The clonotype originates from a man between 50 and 59 years old who received an inactivated influenza vaccine. Donor details come from another sample of the same person, matched by shared clones. Recombination joined TRBV6-2 or TRBV6-3 with TRBJ2-3, with TRBD1 identical over 7 junction bases. In nucleotides, the sequence is TGTGCCAGCAGTTACTGGGACAGTAACACAGATACGCAGTATTTT. It translates to CASSYWDSNTDTQYF.